This T cell receptor beta chain came from a study of blood T cell repertoires in COVID-19. Study information: The study drew acute and convalescent COVID-19 samples from the United States, Italy and Spain.

V lost 2 bases and J 0 bases, leaving 9 bases between the germline ends. CDR1 and CDR2 (germline): MNHEY, SMNVEV (reference sequence). The length of the CDR3 is 15 residues. The assay was immunoSEQ multiplex PCR, and TCRdb's table has in-frame clones only and misses some. The sample contains about 210,000 clones, roughly 86% of which appear only once. Sequenced material: PBMCs or T cells enriched from blood (not recorded which). The rearrangement joins TRBV27 to TRBJ2-3; no clear D. The sequence derives from a man aged 35 to 55 with acute COVID-19. The CDR3 loop reads CASSLRRLSTDTQYF. Here the CDR3 DNA reads TGTGCCAGCAGTTTAAGGCGGTTGAGCACAGATACGCAGTATTTT.